The 22 T cell receptor beta chains given below trace back to one sample, sequenced in a study of cytotoxic CD8 clonotypes in ibrutinib-treated CLL. Clones were read by immunoSEQ multiplex PCR, and TCRdb kept only the in-frame ones, dropping some. The sample has approximately 92,000 clones, roughly three quarters seen once; the top ten hold roughly 25%. Sequences were derived from PBMCs, sampled after 24 months of ibrutinib treatment. These receptors originate from a human donor with chronic lymphocytic leukemia.

J is TRBJ2-3 and V is TRBV4-3, with D perhaps matching TRBD2 (5 bases). CDR1 is LGHNA, CDR2 YSLEER, per germline. Trimming cost V 5 bases and J 1 base, with 13 bases left between them. This CDR3 region has 15 residues. The CDR3 region has the DNA TGCGCCAGCAGCGAAGCGGCCCCGCGCACAGATACGCAGTATTTT. This encodes CASSEAAPRTDTQYF.

This rearrangement joins TRBV10-2 to TRBJ2-1, with a possible D match to TRBD2 (5 bases). The CDR3 sequence is 12 residues long. Germline V lookup: CDR1 WSHSY, CDR2 SAAADI. Trimming shortened V by 10 bases and J by 6 bases, and 13 bases separated the two germline ends. CDR3 coding DNA: TGCGCCACCGAGGGAACTAGCAATGAGCAGTTCTTC. The encoded protein is CATEGTSNEQFF.

This clone was observed at least ten times. The rearrangement joins TRBV4-1 to TRBJ1-5, with a weak D call TRBD1 (6 bases). Germline CDR1 MGHRA, CDR2 YSYEKL. The CDR3 has 14 amino acids. The V and J ends lost 2 bases and 7 bases respectively, with 12 bases between them. The CDR3 region has the DNA TGCGCCAGCAGCCAAAGGACAGAGGACCAGCCCCAGCATTTT. Residues: CASSQRTEDQPQHF.

The chain joins TRBV18 to TRBJ2-3; TRBD1 agrees at 7 bases. The CDR3 has 17 residues. In germline, CDR1 is KGHSH, CDR2 LQKENI. The J segment lost 2 bases and the V segment lost 0 bases, leaving 8 bases of the junction unmatched. The CDR3 DNA reads as TGTGCCAGCTCACCACCGATGGGACAGAGCTACACAGATACGCAGTATTTT. Protein product: CASSPPMGQSYTDTQYF.

This chain uses TRBV19 with TRBJ2-6; TRBD1 is a possible D gene (6 bases). The germline V and J ends were trimmed by 6 bases and 0 bases, with 15 bases remaining between them. Germline CDR1 and CDR2: LNHDA and SQIVND (reference sequence). The CDR3 runs to 17 residues. In DNA, the CDR3 is TGTGCCAGTAGCCTGACAGGTCTTTACTCTGGGGCCAACGTCCTGACTTTC. This sequence encodes CASSLTGLYSGANVLTF.

This clone was detected only a few times. The V gene is TRBV13, the J gene TRBJ2-1, with D perhaps matching TRBD1 (6 bases). Trimming left V 9 bases short and J 1 base short, with 16 bases between. The germline CDR1 and CDR2 sequences are PRHDT and FYEKMQ (reference sequence). The CDR3 is 15 amino acids. As DNA, the CDR3 is TGTGCCAGTCAGGACAGCAGTAGATCCTACAATGAGCAGTTCTTC. This encodes CASQDSSRSYNEQFF. Full variable domain (remainder filled in from reference TRBV13 and TRBJ2-1): AAGVIQSPRHLIKEKRETATLKCYPIPRHDTVYWYQQGPGQDPQFLISFYEKMQSDKGSIPDRFSAQQFSDYHSELNMSSLELGDSALYFCASQDSSRSYNEQFFGPGTRLTVL.

The chain employs TRBV5-1 and TRBJ1-6; tentative D call: TRBD1 (5 bases). There are 18 residues in the CDR3. Trimming shortened V by 0 bases and J by 7 bases, and 20 bases separated the two germline ends. CDR1 is SGHRS and CDR2 is YFSETQ in the germline V gene. In DNA, the CDR3 is TGCGCCAGCAGCTTGGCTGGCCGGCATCAGGGTAAAAATTCACCCCTCCACTTT. Its translation: CASSLAGRHQGKNSPLHF.

The V and J genes are TRBV18 and TRBJ2-1; 10 bases map to TRBD2. The V gene end was trimmed by 6 bases and the J gene end by 7 bases; junction bases not matched to a gene: 6. The CDR3 totals 14 residues. Germline values: CDR1 KGHSH, CDR2 LQKENI. CDR3 bases: TGTGCCAGCTCCAGCGGGGGGGCCGCAAATGAGCAGTTCTTC. Translated, it gives CASSSGGAANEQFF.

The chain combines TRBV5-4 with TRBJ1-2, with TRBD1 identical over 8 bases. V trimming: 4 bases; J trimming: 4 bases; junction bases outside the gene matches: 6. This CDR3 comprises 14 residues. Germline values: CDR1 SGHNT, CDR2 YYREEE (reference sequence). The CDR3 nucleotides read TGTGCCAGCAGCCTCGGACAGGGTCCCTATGGCTACACCTTC. Its translation is CASSLGQGPYGYTF.

The chain couples TRBV4-1 to TRBJ1-4; D gene uncertain. Trimming removed 0 bases at V and 0 bases at J, with 8 bases between. The CDR3 is made up of 16 amino acids. Germline-derived CDR1 and CDR2 are MGHRA and YSYEKL. In DNA, the CDR3 is TGCGCCAGCAGCCAAGAGGCGGCCGCAACTAATGAAAAACTGTTTTTT. As protein: CASSQEAAATNEKLFF.

This chain uses TRBV29-1 with TRBJ2-1, with 7 bases lining up with TRBD1. The germline gives CDR1 SQVTM, CDR2 ANQGSEA. This CDR3 region has 10 residues. J was trimmed by 11 bases and V by 5 bases; bases with no gene match: 3. The CDR3 loop is CSVTGVKQFF. CDR3 nucleotide sequence: TGCAGCGTTACAGGGGTGAAGCAGTTCTTC.

V is TRBV28 and J is TRBJ2-3; D is perhaps TRBD2 (6 bases). CDR3 length: 16 residues. Germline V lookup: CDR1 MDHEN, CDR2 SYDVKM. Trimming took 4 bases from V and 1 from J, leaving 15 bases between them. This CDR3 reads CASSSPSRGRTDTQYF. The CDR3 DNA follows: TGTGCCAGCAGTTCCCCCTCGCGGGGCCGCACAGATACGCAGTATTTT. Using reference TRBV28 and TRBJ2-3 for the parts outside the CDR3, the full variable domain is DVKVTQSSRYLVKRTGEKVFLECVQDMDHENMFWYRQDPGLGLRLIYFSYDVKMKEKGDIPEGYSVSREKKERFSLILESASTNQTSMYLCASSSPSRGRTDTQYFGPGTRLTVL.

The chain recombines TRBV2 with TRBJ2-5; D unclear. Trimming left V 8 bases short and J 2 bases short, with 12 bases between. The CDR3 consists of 13 residues. CDR1 is SNHLY and CDR2 is FYNNEI in the germline V gene. CDR3 sequence reads: CASGSGWQETQYF. The CDR3, as DNA: TGTGCCAGCGGATCTGGCTGGCAAGAGACCCAGTACTTC.

This clone was seen more than once but under ten times. This CDR3 reads CASSLGAGHSYEQYF. The DNA of the CDR3 is TGTGCCAGCAGCTTAGGGGCAGGCCACTCCTACGAGCAGTACTTC. The chain joins TRBV11-3 to TRBJ2-7, with D unresolved. CDR3 size: 15 residues. Trimming shortened V by 1 base and J by 0 bases, and 10 bases separated the two germline ends. CDR1 and CDR2 (germline): SGHNT, YENEEA.

The chain has TRBV28 and TRBJ2-3, with TRBD2 identical over 12 bases. This CDR3 has 16 amino acids. CDR1 and CDR2 (germline): MDHEN, SYDVKM. Trimming took 5 bases from V and 4 from J; bases not matched to a gene: 7. As DNA, the CDR3 is TGTGCCAGCAGTATTAGGACTAGCGGGGCGGCAGATACGCAGTATTTT. Translation: CASSIRTSGAADTQYF.

The genes are TRBV19 and TRBJ1-4; 9 nucleotides line up with TRBD1. Trimming at V came to 4 bases and at J to 6 bases, leaving 6 bases not matched to a gene. Germline values: CDR1 LNHDA, CDR2 SQIVND (reference sequence). This CDR3 contains 15 residues. This CDR3 reads CASSKSGTGYEKLFF. The CDR3 region has the DNA TGTGCCAGTAGTAAATCCGGGACAGGGTATGAAAAACTGTTTTTT.

The chain combines TRBV29-1 with TRBJ1-2; unclear D gene. The CDR3 is made up of 13 amino acids. In germline, CDR1 is SQVTM, CDR2 ANQGSEA. Trimming removed 0 bases from V and 6 bases from J, with 11 bases in between. The CDR3 DNA is TGCAGCGTTGAAGATTCATGGGGTGATGGCTACACCTTC. It is translated as CSVEDSWGDGYTF.

The V gene is TRBV2, the J gene TRBJ2-5; 9 bases align to TRBD2. Germline-derived CDR1 and CDR2 are SNHLY and FYNNEI. CDR3 length: 18 amino acids. J lost 4 bases, V lost 4 bases, and 16 bases had no gene match. This chain's CDR3 is CASSGSPKLLAGRETQYF. CDR3 bases: TGTGCCAGCAGTGGATCCCCTAAGCTACTAGCGGGTAGAGAGACCCAGTACTTC.

In its sample, this clone was seen a few times. J is TRBJ1-4 and V is TRBV19; D is possibly TRBD1 (5 bases). V was pared by 6 bases and J by 1 base, with 12 bases between. The CDR3 sequence is 15 residues long. Germline CDR1 reads LNHDA; CDR2 reads SQIVND (reference sequence). CDR3 residues: CASSRQPGTNEKLFF. The CDR3 DNA reads TGTGCCAGTAGCCGACAGCCGGGAACTAATGAAAAACTGTTTTTT.

The gene calls are TRBV5-6 and TRBJ1-5; D not resolved. Trimming cost V 2 bases and J 2 bases, with 8 bases left between them. This CDR3 has 14 residues. From germline, CDR1 is SGHDT and CDR2 YYEEEE. The CDR3 nucleotides are TGTGCCAGCAGCTTCGGGCAGCGCAATCAGCCCCAGCATTTT. It is translated as CASSFGQRNQPQHF.

The gene calls are TRBV19 and TRBJ2-1, with 12 bases aligning to TRBD2. CDR1 and CDR2 from the germline V gene are LNHDA and SQIVND (reference sequence). J gave up 6 bases and V 3 bases, and 12 bases lay outside the gene matches. The CDR3 sequence is 18 residues long. The CDR3 DNA follows: TGTGCCAGTAGTATTGGCCGCGCTAGCGGGAGGGACGTCAATGAGCAGTTCTTC. Its protein is CASSIGRASGRDVNEQFF.

This chain joins TRBV19 and TRBJ1-5, with unresolved D. Looked up from germline, CDR1 is LNHDA and CDR2 is SQIVND (reference sequence). V was shortened by 5 bases and J by 1 base, with 15 bases between the two germline ends. The CDR3 length is 16 residues. Here the CDR3 reads CASSSSGGGSNQPQHF. Here the CDR3 DNA reads TGTGCCAGTAGTTCTAGTGGAGGCGGCAGCAATCAGCCCCAGCATTTT.